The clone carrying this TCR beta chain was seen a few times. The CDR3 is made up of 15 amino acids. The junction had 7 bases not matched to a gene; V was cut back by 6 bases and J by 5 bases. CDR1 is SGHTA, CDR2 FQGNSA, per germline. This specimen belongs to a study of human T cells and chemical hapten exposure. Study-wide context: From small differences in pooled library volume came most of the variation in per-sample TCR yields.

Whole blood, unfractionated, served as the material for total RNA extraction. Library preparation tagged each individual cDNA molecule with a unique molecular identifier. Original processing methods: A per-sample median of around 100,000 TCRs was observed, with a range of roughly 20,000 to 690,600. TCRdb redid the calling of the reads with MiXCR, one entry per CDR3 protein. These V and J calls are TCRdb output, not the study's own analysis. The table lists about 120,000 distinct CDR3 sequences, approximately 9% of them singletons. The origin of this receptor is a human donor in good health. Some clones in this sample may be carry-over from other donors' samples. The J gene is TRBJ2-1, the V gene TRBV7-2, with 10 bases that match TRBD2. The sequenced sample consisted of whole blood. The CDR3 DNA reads TGTGCCAGCAGGGCTAGCGGGAGTACTCACAATGAGCAGTTCTTC. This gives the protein CASRASGSTHNEQFF.